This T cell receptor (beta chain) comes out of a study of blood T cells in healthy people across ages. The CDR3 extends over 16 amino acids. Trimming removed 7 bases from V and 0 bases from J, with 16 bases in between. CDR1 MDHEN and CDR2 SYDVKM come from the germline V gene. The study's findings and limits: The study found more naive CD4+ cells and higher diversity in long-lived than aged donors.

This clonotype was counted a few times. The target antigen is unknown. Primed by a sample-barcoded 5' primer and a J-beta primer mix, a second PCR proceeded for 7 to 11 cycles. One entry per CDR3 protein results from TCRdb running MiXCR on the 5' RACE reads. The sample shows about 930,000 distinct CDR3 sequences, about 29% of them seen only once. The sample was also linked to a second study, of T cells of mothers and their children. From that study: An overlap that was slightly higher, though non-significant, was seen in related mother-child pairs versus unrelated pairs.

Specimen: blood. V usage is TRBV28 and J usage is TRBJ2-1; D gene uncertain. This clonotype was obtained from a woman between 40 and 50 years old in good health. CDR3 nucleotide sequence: TGTGCCAGCACCCCCTCTGACGGGCGCTCCTACAATGAGCAGTTCTTC. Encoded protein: CASTPSDGRSYNEQFF.